The next 25 T cell receptor beta chains were all read from a single sample in a study of cytomegalovirus exposure and HLA in healthy donors. TCRdb keeps only in-frame clones here, not all; method: immunoSEQ multiplex PCR. The table has a few hundred thousand clones, about 90% seen once. The sample consisted of PBMCs. The receptors shown here come from a man aged 18 to 29 in good health and CMV-seropositive.

V and J are TRBV6-5 and TRBJ1-1; D remains unclear. In germline, CDR1 is MNHEY, CDR2 SVGAGI. This CDR3 comprises 14 residues. Deletions cut 2 bases from V and 0 bases from J, with 7 bases between. CDR3 amino acids: CASSYARMNTEAFF. The DNA of the CDR3 is TGTGCCAGCAGTTACGCCAGGATGAACACTGAAGCTTTCTTT.

CDR3 sequence reads: CASSPGLLAKNIQYF. The CDR3, as DNA: TGTGCCAGCAGCCCCGGACTCCTAGCCAAAAACATTCAGTACTTC. The rearrangement links TRBV7-8 to TRBJ2-4; the D gene is possibly TRBD2 (5 bases). V was clipped by 5 bases and J by 0 bases, with 11 bases between them. Germline V lookup: CDR1 SGHVS, CDR2 FQNEAQ. This CDR3 is 15 amino acids long.

A few counts support this clone. The chain carries TRBV6-5 and TRBJ1-5; no clear D. Germline V gene lookup returns CDR1 MNHEY and CDR2 SVGAGI. V lost 6 bases and J lost 5, with 11 bases in between. The CDR3 is made up of 13 amino acids. The CDR3 here is CASSRSAYQPQHF. The CDR3 DNA sequence: TGTGCCAGCAGCCGCTCGGCTTATCAGCCCCAGCATTTT.

The chain links TRBV27 to TRBJ2-5; D gene uncertain. Trimming cost V 8 bases and J 2 bases, with 12 bases left between them. From germline, CDR1 is MNHEY and CDR2 SMNVEV (reference sequence). This CDR3 has 13 residues. CDR3 loop: CASGRYLQETQYF. The CDR3 nucleotides read TGTGCCAGCGGACGGTATCTTCAAGAGACCCAGTACTTC.

This clone came up a few times. The V call is TRBV5-6, the J call TRBJ2-1; maybe TRBD2 (5 bases). The V gene's germline CDR1 is SGHDT and CDR2 YYEEEE. The CDR3 loop spans 12 amino acids. V shed 3 bases and J shed 7 bases, with 8 bases lying between them. The CDR3 spells CASSSSGNEQFF. CDR3 coding DNA: TGTGCCAGCAGCTCCAGCGGTAATGAGCAGTTCTTC. Full variable domain (remainder filled in from reference TRBV5-6 and TRBJ2-1): DAGVTQSPTHLIKTRGQQVTLRCSPKSGHDTVSWYQQALGQGPQFIFQYYEEEERQRGNFPDRFSGHQFPNYSSELNVNALLLGDSALYLCASSSSGNEQFFGPGTRLTVL.

This chain uses TRBV9 with TRBJ2-1; D may be TRBD2 (5 bases). CDR1 SGDLS and CDR2 YYNGEE come from the germline V gene. The CDR3 loop spans 15 amino acids. V was trimmed by 0 bases and J by 9 bases, leaving 16 bases between them. DNA for the CDR3: TGTGCCAGCAGCGTAGGAGTAGCGATAGAGGGTGAGCAGTTCTTC. This codes for CASSVGVAIEGEQFF.

The chain is built from TRBV6-5 and TRBJ2-3; 10 positions match TRBD2. Germline V gene lookup returns CDR1 MNHEY and CDR2 SVGAGI. J gave up 6 bases and V 5 bases, and 5 bases lay outside the gene matches. The CDR3 is 14 residues long. DNA of the CDR3: TGTGCCAGCAGTCCTCTAGCGGGGGTCGATACGCAGTATTTT. It encodes CASSPLAGVDTQYF.

CDR3 protein: CASSRSAGGRHEQFF. CDR3 DNA sequence: TGTGCCAGCAGTCGATCCGCGGGAGGCCGTCATGAGCAGTTCTTC. The chain combines TRBV28 with TRBJ2-1; 8 nucleotides align to TRBD2. The V gene end was trimmed by 5 bases and the J gene end by 8 bases; junction bases not matched to a gene: 11. Germline V gene sequence: CDR1 MDHEN, CDR2 SYDVKM. CDR3 size: 15 residues.

This clone was found a few times. The rearrangement links TRBV7-6 to TRBJ2-2; D possibly corresponds to TRBD1 (6 bases). The V gene lost 1 base and the J gene lost 5 bases, with 23 bases spanning the gap. The length of the CDR3 is 19 residues. Germline CDR1 reads SGHVS; CDR2 reads FNYEAQ. The CDR3 sequence: CASSLERQTRDTPTGELFF. As DNA, the CDR3 is TGTGCCAGCAGCTTAGAACGGCAAACTCGGGACACCCCGACCGGGGAGCTGTTTTTT.

This clone was seen only once. The rearrangement links TRBV9 to TRBJ1-2, with TRBD1 matching 8 bases. The CDR3 sequence is 15 residues long. Trimming at V came to 6 bases and at J to 7 bases, leaving 14 bases not matched to a gene. CDR1 is SGDLS, CDR2 YYNGEE, per germline. The CDR3 reads CASNVNRQGIGGYTF. CDR3 nucleotide sequence: TGTGCCAGCAACGTTAATCGACAGGGGATTGGTGGCTACACCTTC.

This clone was seen a single time. The genes are TRBV5-4 and TRBJ1-3; D unclear. Trimming removed 1 base at V and 3 bases at J, with 5 bases between. The V gene's germline CDR1 is SGHNT and CDR2 YYREEE (reference sequence). CDR3 length equals 13 residues. The chain's CDR3 is CASSLLGGNTIYF. The CDR3 DNA follows: TGTGCCAGCAGCTTGTTAGGTGGAAACACCATATATTTT.

This clone was seen more than once but under ten times. CDR3 sequence (DNA): TGTGCCAGCAGCTCCATCGACTCCTACGAGCAGTACTTC. This encodes CASSSIDSYEQYF. This chain links TRBV5-6 with TRBJ2-7; the D is unclear. The CDR3 spans 13 residues. Between the trimmed V and J ends, which lost 3 bases and 0 bases, there was a span of 7 bases. Germline V CDR1 and CDR2: SGHDT, YYEEEE.

In its sample, this clone was seen once. The rearrangement joins TRBV6-1 to TRBJ2-5; maybe TRBD1 (6 bases). The CDR3 has 15 amino acids. Germline V CDR1 and CDR2: MNHNS, SASEGT. The V and J ends lost 8 bases and 5 bases respectively, with 21 bases between them. The CDR3 region has the DNA TGTGCCAGCCAGTGGAGAACAGGGCCGGGGGAGACCCAGTACTTC. This translates into CASQWRTGPGETQYF.

Note on this clone: A read error may produce the germline difference seen at one junction end. V usage is TRBV6-1 and J usage is TRBJ2-7, with a possible D match to TRBD2 (6 bases). Germline V CDR1 and CDR2: MNHNS, SASEGT. The CDR3 loop spans 15 amino acids. In DNA, the CDR3 is TGTGCCAGCAGTCAAGCTAGCGTTACCTCCTACGAGCAGTACTTC. Amino acid sequence: CASSQASVTSYEQYF.

DNA for the CDR3: TGTGCCAGCAGCTTGAACGGGAACACTGAAGCTTTCTTT. Translation gives CASSLNGNTEAFF. The V call is TRBV7-8, the J call TRBJ1-1; D is uncertain. The germline CDR1 and CDR2 sequences are SGHVS and FQNEAQ. The length of the CDR3 is 13 residues. V lost 3 bases and J lost 1, with 6 bases in between.

CDR3 sequence: CASSEGEGMNTGELFF. The CDR3 bases are TGTGCCAGCAGTGAGGGCGAGGGGATGAACACCGGGGAGCTGTTTTTT. This chain links TRBV6-4 with TRBJ2-2; D possibly matches TRBD1 or TRBD2 (5 bases each). The germline gives CDR1 MRHNA, CDR2 SNTAGT. This CDR3 contains 16 residues. Deletions cut 3 bases from V and 1 base from J, with 12 bases between.

The chain recombines TRBV18 with TRBJ2-1, with a weak D call TRBD2 (6 bases). CDR3 length: 14 residues. The germline V gene encodes CDR1 KGHSH and CDR2 LQKENI. Between the trimmed V and J ends, which lost 3 bases and 2 bases, there was a span of 8 bases. The CDR3 region has the DNA TGTGCCAGCTCACCGCGCGGGACCTACAATGAGCAGTTCTTC. Its translation: CASSPRGTYNEQFF.

As regards this clone: A single base separates this from a much larger clone, so it may be a read error. J is TRBJ2-3 and V is TRBV4-3, with 12 bases fitting TRBD2. Per germline, CDR1 LGHNA and CDR2 YSLEER. The J segment lost 4 bases and the V segment lost 1 base, leaving 0 bases of the junction unmatched. The CDR3 contains 15 residues. CDR3 coding DNA: TGCGCCAGCAGCCAAGGACTAGCGGGAGCAGATACGCAGTATTTT. Its translation is CASSQGLAGADTQYF.

The rearrangement uses TRBV9 and TRBJ2-2; possible D gene TRBD1, 5 bases. V was trimmed by 3 bases and J by 1 base, leaving 13 bases between them. This CDR3 is built from 16 residues. CDR1 and CDR2 (germline): SGDLS, YYNGEE. The CDR3 DNA sequence: TGTGCCAGCAGCGCACGGATCACAGGGAACACCGGGGAGCTGTTTTTT. Its translation is CASSARITGNTGELFF. Together with reference TRBV9 and TRBJ2-2, the CDR3 gives the full variable domain: DSGVTQTPKHLITATGQRVTLRCSPRSGDLSVYWYQQSLDQGLQFLIQYYNGEERAKGNILERFSAQQFPDLHSELNLSSLELGDSALYFCASSARITGNTGELFFGEGSRLTVL.

This clone came up a few times. The gene calls are TRBV4-2 and TRBJ2-2, with D possibly being TRBD1 (6 bases). V lost 0 bases to trimming and J lost 6 bases, with 20 bases between them. The CDR3 is made up of 18 amino acids. Germline V gene sequence: CDR1 LGHNA, CDR2 YNFKEQ. CDR3 sequence reads: CASSQEEVGRGGSGELFF. The DNA of the CDR3 is TGTGCCAGCAGCCAAGAAGAGGTCGGCAGGGGTGGGTCCGGGGAGCTGTTTTTT.

The chain links TRBV19 to TRBJ2-2, with D perhaps matching TRBD1 or TRBD2 (5 bases each). This CDR3 region has 16 residues. CDR1 and CDR2 (germline): LNHDA, SQIVND (reference sequence). The V end lost 4 bases, the J end lost 5 bases, and 17 bases lay between the germline ends. CDR3 DNA sequence: TGTGCCAGTAGTAACCCTTTCGGGACCGGGACCGGGGAGCTGTTTTTT. Translating it yields CASSNPFGTGTGELFF.

This clone was detected only a few times. In DNA form, the CDR3 reads TGTGCCAGCAGTGAGTGGGACAGGGTCACAGATACGCAGTATTTT. It specifies CASSEWDRVTDTQYF. The V gene is TRBV6-1, the J gene TRBJ2-3; 9 bases agree with TRBD1. Germline CDR1 reads MNHNS; CDR2 reads SASEGT. This CDR3 is built from 15 residues. The J segment lost 2 bases and the V segment lost 3 bases, leaving 3 bases of the junction unmatched.

In this sample, this clone turned up a few times. This sequence joins TRBV6-4 and TRBJ1-5, with no clear D. CDR1 is MRHNA and CDR2 is SNTAGT in the germline V gene. This CDR3 has 13 residues. Trimming stripped 3 bases from V and 4 bases from J, with 7 bases between. The CDR3 bases are TGTGCCAGCAGTGAAACAGCTAATCAGCCCCAGCATTTT. Amino acids: CASSETANQPQHF.

This clone was seen once. The chain joins TRBV6-6 to TRBJ2-2; perhaps TRBD1 as D (5 bases). V lost 6 bases, J lost 6 bases, and 8 bases lay in between. Germline V gene sequence: CDR1 MNHNY, CDR2 SVGAGI (reference sequence). The CDR3 spans 12 residues. The CDR3 DNA follows: TGTGCCAGCAGCTGGACACCCGGGGAGCTGTTTTTT. The encoded protein is CASSWTPGELFF.

CDR3 sequence (DNA): TGTGCCAGCAGTGACACCCACTTCTACAATGAGCAGTTCTTC. This gives the protein CASSDTHFYNEQFF. The rearrangement joins TRBV25-1 to TRBJ2-1; no reliable D call. Germline V CDR1 and CDR2: MGHDK, SYGVNS. The CDR3 length is 14 residues. Trimming pared 3 bases from V and 3 bases from J, leaving 9 bases between.